This TCR beta chain was sequenced during a study of vaccination effects on CD4 cells after COVID-19. Study-wide context: Following the second dose by a median of 72 days, the post-vaccine samples were obtained. General study points: Convalescent patients were scarce, and early post-infection timepoints were absent.

The repertoire was sequenced with immunoSEQ multiplex PCR; TCRdb's copy has only in-frame clones and lacks some. The sample lists about 48,000 clones, about 70% occurring once. The V end was cut by 4 bases, the J end by 2 bases, with 9 bases between. The CDR3 is 13 residues long. Germline V lookup: CDR1 SEHNR, CDR2 FQNEAQ (reference sequence). ViraFEST used viral peptide pools to expand antigen-specific CD4+ T cells before sequencing. Isolating CD4+ T cells followed 9 to 10 days of culture. Participants got two doses of BNT162b2 or mRNA-1273 vaccine. Approximately 2.1 million PBMC were placed in each well, which was supplemented with approximately 9.7 IU/ml IL-2 and 8.5 to 10 ug/ml peptides. Replacing half the medium with IL-2 medium was done on days 3 and 7. Concerning this clone itself: As yet, its antigen is unknown.

The source was CD4+ T cells from PBMCs cultured with HCoV-OC43 spike peptides, collected after COVID-19 vaccination. Specified subset: HCoV-OC43 spike overlapping peptide pool stimulation. The clonotype comes from a human donor who received a COVID-19 vaccine. The chain employs TRBV7-9 and TRBJ2-7; possibly TRBD1 for D (6 bases). The DNA of the CDR3 is TGTGCCAGCAGCTCTGGACAGACCTACGAGCAGTACTTC. This translates into CASSSGQTYEQYF.